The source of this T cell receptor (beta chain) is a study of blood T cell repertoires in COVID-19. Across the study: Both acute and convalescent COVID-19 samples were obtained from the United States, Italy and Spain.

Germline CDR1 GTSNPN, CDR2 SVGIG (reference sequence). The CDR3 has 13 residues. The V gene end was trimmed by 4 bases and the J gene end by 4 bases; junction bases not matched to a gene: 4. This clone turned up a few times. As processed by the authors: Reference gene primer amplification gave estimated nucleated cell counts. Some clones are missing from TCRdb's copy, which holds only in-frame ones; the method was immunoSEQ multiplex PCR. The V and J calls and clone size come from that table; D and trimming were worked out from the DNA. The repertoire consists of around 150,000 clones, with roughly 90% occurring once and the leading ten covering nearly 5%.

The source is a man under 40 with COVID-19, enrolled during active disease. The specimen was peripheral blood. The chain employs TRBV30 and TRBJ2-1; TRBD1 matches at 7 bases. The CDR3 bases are TGTGCCTGGACCGGGGACAGATACAATGAGCAGTTCTTC. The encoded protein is CAWTGDRYNEQFF.